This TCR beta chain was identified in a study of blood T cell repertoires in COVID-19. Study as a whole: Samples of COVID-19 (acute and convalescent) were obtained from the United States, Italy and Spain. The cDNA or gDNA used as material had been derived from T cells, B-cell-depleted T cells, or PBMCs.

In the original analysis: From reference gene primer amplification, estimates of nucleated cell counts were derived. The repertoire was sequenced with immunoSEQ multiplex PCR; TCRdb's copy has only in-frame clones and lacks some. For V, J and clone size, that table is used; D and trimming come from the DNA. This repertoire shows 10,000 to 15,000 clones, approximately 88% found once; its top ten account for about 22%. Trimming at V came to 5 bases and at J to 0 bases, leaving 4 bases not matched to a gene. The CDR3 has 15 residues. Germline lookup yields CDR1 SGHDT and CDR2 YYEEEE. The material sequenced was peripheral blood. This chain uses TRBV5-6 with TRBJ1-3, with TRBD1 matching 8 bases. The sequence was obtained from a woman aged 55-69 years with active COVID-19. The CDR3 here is CASRGTGTSGNTIYF. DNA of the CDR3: TGTGCCAGCAGAGGGACAGGAACCTCTGGAAACACCATATATTTT.